These 9 T cell receptor beta chains originate from one sample sequenced in a study of blood T cell repertoires in COVID-19. Profiling relied on immunoSEQ multiplex PCR, and the TCRdb table lists in-frame clones only, not all of them. This table has about 150,000 clones, roughly 87% appearing once. Input material: peripheral blood. The receptors here all came from a human donor in a cohort sampled during active COVID-19.

The rearrangement uses TRBV19 and TRBJ1-1; no firm D call. V was pared by 1 base and J by 3 bases, with 9 bases between. The CDR3 has 14 residues. CDR1 is LNHDA, CDR2 SQIVND, per germline (reference sequence). The CDR3 nucleotides read TGTGCCAGTAGTATAGGAGGGAGAGACACTGAAGCTTTCTTT. Protein: CASSIGGRDTEAFF. Filled out from reference TRBV19 and TRBJ1-1, the complete variable domain reads DGGITQSPKYLFRKEGQNVTLSCEQNLNHDAMYWYRQDPGQGLRLIYYSQIVNDFQKGDIAEGYSVSREKKESFPLTVTSAQKNPTAFYLCASSIGGRDTEAFFGQGTRLTVV.

The CDR3 region is CASSPRGDSPLHF. As DNA, the CDR3 is TGTGCCAGCAGCCCCCGGGGGGATTCACCCCTCCACTTT. The chain links TRBV3-1 (or the pseudogene TRBV3-2) to TRBJ1-6, with a tentative D call TRBD1 (5 bases). Trimming took 4 bases from V and 8 from J, leaving 9 bases between them. The CDR3 consists of 13 residues. Germline V gene data show CDR1 as LGHDT and CDR2 as YNNKEL (reference sequence).

V gene TRBV9 combines with J gene TRBJ2-7, with 8 bases lining up with TRBD2. Germline V gives CDR1 SGDLS, CDR2 YYNGEE. The CDR3 loop spans 15 amino acids. V shed 0 bases and J 0 bases; nucleotides not matched to a gene: 2. CDR3 sequence (DNA): TGTGCCAGCAGCGTAGACGGGGGGGCCTCCTACGAGCAGTACTTC. Protein product: CASSVDGGASYEQYF.

CDR3 bases: TGTGCCAGCAGCTTAGGGGGGGCCTACAATGAGCAGTTCTTC. It translates to CASSLGGAYNEQFF. This rearrangement joins TRBV11-3 to TRBJ2-1; tentatively, D is TRBD2 (6 bases). Germline CDR1 and CDR2: SGHNT and YENEEA. The CDR3 contains 14 residues. V shed 1 base and J shed 2 bases, with 6 bases lying between them.

The rearrangement uses TRBV9 and TRBJ2-3, with D possibly being TRBD2 (5 bases). This CDR3 spans 16 amino acids. From germline, CDR1 is SGDLS and CDR2 YYNGEE. With 0 bases removed from V and 4 bases from J, the gap between germline ends came to 15 bases. This CDR3 is CASSVGWESVADTQYF. The DNA for the CDR3 is TGTGCCAGCAGCGTAGGTTGGGAGAGCGTGGCAGATACGCAGTATTTT.

This chain uses TRBV5-6 with TRBJ1-5; no firm D call. Deletions cut 2 bases from V and 11 bases from J, with 11 bases between. Germline CDR1 and CDR2: SGHDT and YYEEEE. This CDR3 is 12 amino acids long. The CDR3 sequence: CASSFIGSAQHF. The DNA for the CDR3 is TGTGCCAGCAGCTTTATTGGTTCGGCCCAGCATTTT.

CDR3 coding DNA: TGTGCCAGCAGCGTACAGGGCCGCCAAAACGAAAAACTGTTTTTT. This gives the protein CASSVQGRQNEKLFF. The rearrangement links TRBV9 to TRBJ1-4, with D possibly being TRBD1 (5 bases). The CDR3 length is 15 residues. CDR1 is SGDLS and CDR2 is YYNGEE in the germline V gene. Trimming took 1 base from V and 8 from J, leaving 15 bases between them.

In its sample, this clone was seen once. This chain connects TRBV29-1 to TRBJ2-3; 11 bases are shared with TRBD2. With V trimmed by 4 bases and J by 2 bases, 8 bases remained unmatched. The CDR3 length is 16 residues. Germline V gives CDR1 SQVTM, CDR2 ANQGSEA. CDR3 region: CSVVGSGGVFTDTQYF. The DNA of the CDR3 is TGCAGCGTTGTTGGTAGCGGGGGGGTCTTCACAGATACGCAGTATTTT.

This rearrangement joins TRBV25-1 to TRBJ2-1; possible D gene TRBD2, 5 bases. The CDR3 sequence is 13 residues long. In germline, CDR1 is MGHDK, CDR2 SYGVNS. Trimming stripped 3 bases from V and 7 bases from J, with 10 bases between. The CDR3 nucleotides are TGTGCCAGCAGTGAGGCGGGCCCGAATGAGCAGTTCTTC. Its protein product is CASSEAGPNEQFF.